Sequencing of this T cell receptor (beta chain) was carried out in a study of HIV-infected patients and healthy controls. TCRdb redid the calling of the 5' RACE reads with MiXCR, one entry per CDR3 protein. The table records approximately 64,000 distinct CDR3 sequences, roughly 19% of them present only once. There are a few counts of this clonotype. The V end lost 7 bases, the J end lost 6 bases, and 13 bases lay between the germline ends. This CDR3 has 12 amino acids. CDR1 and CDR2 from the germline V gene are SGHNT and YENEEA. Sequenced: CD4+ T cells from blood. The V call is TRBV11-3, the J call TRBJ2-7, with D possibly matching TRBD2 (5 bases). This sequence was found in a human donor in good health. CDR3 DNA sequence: TGTGCCAGCACCGGAGGCCTCGGCGAGCAGTACTTC. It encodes CASTGGLGEQYF.